The entry below gives a single T cell receptor beta chain sequence along with its context. The target of this receptor is not known. Per-base qualities were not stored, and no clone one base away is much larger. TCRbeta CDR3 regions were amplified from genomic DNA using the immunoSEQ Assay, a bias-controlled multiplex PCR. Turning to the authors' computational methods: The number of nucleated cells in each sample was estimated from the amplification of reference gene primers within the assay. To quantify the absolute abundance of each unique TCRbeta CDR3 rearrangement, sequence reads were collapsed and filtered. For each sample, productive Simpson clonality was calculated by taking the square root of Simpson's diversity index across productive rearrangements. In TCRdb, the immuneACCESS table is reduced to in-frame sequences with V and J assigned. These tables do not hold every clone; where another copy was compared, an unresolved V gene accounts for under half, and the others remain unexplained. V and J calls and clone size come straight from that table; D and trimming were deduced from the DNA. This sample is represented by 450,000 to 500,000 clones; 75% to 90% of them were singletons. The ten most abundant clones make up approximately 2.9% of the sample.

Each collaborating institution followed its own protocols to collect whole blood in K2EDTA tubes. For TCRbeta analysis, collaborators shipped samples in one of three forms: frozen whole blood, isolated PBMCs, or DNA extracted from either of those sample types. CDR1 and CDR2 (MNHEY, SMNVEV) derive from the germline V gene (reference sequence). V and J are truncated by 9 bases and 2 bases respectively, leaving an intervening sequence of 14 bases. The CDR3 runs 14 residues from the cysteine to the phenylalanine. Only CDR3 DNA remains: 42 bases, in frame from the first base. The sample originates from a study of blood T cell repertoires in COVID-19 (dated by TCRdb to 2018 to 2020). About the investigation overall: Samples covering the acute and convalescent phases of COVID-19 were provided by collaborators in the United States, Italy and Spain. The material from the prospective study consisted of cDNA or gDNA derived from T cells, B-cell-depleted T cells, or PBMCs. The dataset comprised deeply sampled blood TCRbeta repertoires from subjects exposed to, actively infected with, or recovered from COVID-19. A freely available public database, intended as a resource for researchers studying the immune response to SARS-CoV-2, is where the repertoires were released. The samples were drawn from the first 160 participants of the ongoing ImmuneRACE study and from roughly 1,300 subjects provided by 6 global collaborators. The sample metadata nearly always contained a de-identified subject ID, COVID-19 status, age in years and sex. HLA class I and class II types, where available, came from metadata supplied by the sample provider rather than from assay-based typing. Study-wide findings and limitations: The quantity of clinical and demographic metadata differed by source and by participant and was supplied without curation.

The sequence is built from TRBV27 and TRBJ2-1; TRBD2 might be the D gene, on 6 matching bases. The sequence was collected from a human donor in a cohort sampled during active COVID-19. The sequencing sample was made of peripheral blood. The CDR3 loop reads CASCPGLPYNEQFF. The nucleotide sequence is TGTGCCAGTTGCCCGGGACTGCCCTACAATGAGCAGTTCTTC.